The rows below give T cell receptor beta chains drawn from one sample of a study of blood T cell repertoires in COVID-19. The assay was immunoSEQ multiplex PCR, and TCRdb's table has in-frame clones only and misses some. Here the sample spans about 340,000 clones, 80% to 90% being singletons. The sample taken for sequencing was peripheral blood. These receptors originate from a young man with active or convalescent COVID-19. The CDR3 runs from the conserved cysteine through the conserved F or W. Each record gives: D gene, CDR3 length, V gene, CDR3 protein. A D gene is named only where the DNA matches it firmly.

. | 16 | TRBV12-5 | CASGLAVGVAGTEAFF
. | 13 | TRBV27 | CASSLTGEQPQHF
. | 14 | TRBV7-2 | CASTKVLPNTEAFF
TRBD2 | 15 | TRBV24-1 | CATSDPGPGGETQYF
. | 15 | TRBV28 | CASSLAFAGANVLTF
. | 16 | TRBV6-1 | CASSESTQSGNQPQHF
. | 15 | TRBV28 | CASTLAAQTPYEQYF
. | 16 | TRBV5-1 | CASSPHSWGVGNTIYF
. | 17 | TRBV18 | CASSPLGEQRSTDTQYF
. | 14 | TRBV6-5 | CASRTGRGRTEAFF
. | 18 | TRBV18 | CASSPGAGSGLQGVEQFF
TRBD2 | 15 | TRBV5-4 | CASSLGLAGVDTQYF
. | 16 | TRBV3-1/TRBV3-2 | CASSRKGRYNHQPQHF
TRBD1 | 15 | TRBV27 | CASSLGQGMNTEAFF
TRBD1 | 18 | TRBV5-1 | CASSFRDRVLFETGELFF
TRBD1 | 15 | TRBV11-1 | CASSTPGTGFHEQFF
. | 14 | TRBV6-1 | CASSETGSDEKLFF
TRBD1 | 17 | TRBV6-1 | CASSEAGDRGQSGELFF
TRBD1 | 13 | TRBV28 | CASRGQGDTEAFF
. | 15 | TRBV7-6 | CASRRVVQVGTEAFF
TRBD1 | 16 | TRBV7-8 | CASSGTGGRSTGELFF
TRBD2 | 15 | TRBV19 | CASSAGTSGTDTQYF
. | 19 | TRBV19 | CASSIDRGQLPSMSYGYTF
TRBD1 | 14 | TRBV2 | CASSGTGSNYGYTF
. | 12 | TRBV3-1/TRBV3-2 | CASSQYGKEQYF
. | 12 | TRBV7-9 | CASSPNPERQYF
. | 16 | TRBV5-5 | CASSLRYRNPQETQYF
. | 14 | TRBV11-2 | CASSLQGMNTEAFF
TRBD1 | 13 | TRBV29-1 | CSAPGQAEDGYTF
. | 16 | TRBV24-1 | CATSDKAQVGTDTQYF
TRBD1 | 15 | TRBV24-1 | CATFFRDRVWDEQFF